This T cell receptor beta chain was obtained from a study of shared clonotypes between healthy human individuals. Turning to this clone: What it recognizes is unknown. The identical CDR3 is also encoded by other nucleotide sequences in the sample.

The ends were cut back, 2 bases at V and 5 bases at J, with 9 bases in the middle. Germline V CDR1 and CDR2: MNHNY, SVGAGI (reference sequence). The CDR3 has 13 residues. Some 27,000 T cell genomes, or 200 to 250 ng DNA, went into the sorted-subset replicate PCRs. Repertoires were generated with immunoSEQ multiplex PCR, while TCRdb's copy carries only in-frame clones and drops some. This repertoire shows about 2 million clones, around 95% found once; its top ten account for 0.1% to 0.15%. Study-wide findings and caveats: Shared clonotypes across all four donors exceeded non-shared ones in generation probability.

The receptor's source is a man aged 18 to 30 in good health. Source material: naive CD4+ T cells sorted from blood. Indicated subset: CD45RA+ positively selected. This chain connects TRBV6-6 to TRBJ1-1; D may be TRBD1 (5 bases). CDR3 sequence (DNA): TGTGCCAGCAGTTACCGCAGGGATACTGAAGCTTTCTTT. Amino acids: CASSYRRDTEAFF.